This TCR beta chain was sequenced for a study of cytomegalovirus exposure and HLA in healthy donors. Study overall: An early release of data contained roughly 86 million unique TCRs, which came from HLA-typed donors.

Amplification used 60 Vbeta primers and 13 Jbeta primers. Sequenced by immunoSEQ multiplex PCR; TCRdb stores in-frame clones only, minus some. The sample includes around 200,000 clones, about four fifths of them seen just once. This CDR3 contains 17 residues. Trimming pared 5 bases from V and 3 bases from J, leaving 22 bases between. Germline CDR1 is MDHEN and CDR2 is SYDVKM. The TCR comes from a woman aged 50 to 60 in good health and CMV-seropositive. The sequencing sample was made of PBMCs. The V gene is TRBV28, the J gene TRBJ1-1; the D gene is possibly TRBD1 (5 bases). CDR3 region: CASSLGLGGIGYTEAFF. DNA of the CDR3: TGTGCCAGCAGTCTTGGCCTCGGGGGTATCGGGTACACTGAAGCTTTCTTT. The full variable domain, completed using reference TRBV28 and TRBJ1-1, is DVKVTQSSRYLVKRTGEKVFLECVQDMDHENMFWYRQDPGLGLRLIYFSYDVKMKEKGDIPEGYSVSREKKERFSLILESASTNQTSMYLCASSLGLGGIGYTEAFFGQGTRLTVV.